Presented here are 8 T cell receptor beta chains from one specimen sequenced in a study of T cell responses to AZD1222 COVID-19 vaccine. The repertoire was sequenced with immunoSEQ multiplex PCR; TCRdb's copy has only in-frame clones and lacks some. The sample's table shows over 130,000 clones. The specimen sequenced was peripheral blood. The receptors shown here come from an adult in good health.

CDR3 residues: CASSLDRGSGNTIYF. The CDR3 DNA follows: TGTGCCAGCAGTTTAGACAGGGGCTCTGGAAACACCATATATTTT. The genes are TRBV27 and TRBJ1-3; TRBD1 matches 8 bases. Germline V lookup: CDR1 MNHEY, CDR2 SMNVEV (reference sequence). The CDR3 loop spans 15 amino acids. V lost 2 bases, J lost 0 bases, and 0 bases stayed unmatched.

The chain is built from TRBV7-3 and TRBJ1-6; TRBD1 matches 7 bases. V dropped 4 bases and J dropped 10; count of bases not matched to a gene: 7. The CDR3 is 14 amino acids. The germline gives CDR1 SGHTA, CDR2 FQGTGA. The CDR3 is CASSSTGAGSPLHF. The CDR3 DNA sequence: TGTGCCAGCAGCTCAACAGGGGCCGGCTCACCCCTCCACTTT.

J is TRBJ2-4 and V is TRBV15, with D possibly matching TRBD1 (6 bases). V lost 0 bases and J 7 bases, leaving 25 bases between the germline ends. CDR3 length: 19 amino acids. From germline, CDR1 is LNHNV and CDR2 YYDKDF (reference sequence). The CDR3 DNA reads as TGTGCCACCAGCAGAGAGATCCGGTCAGTCAGGGGTAGTTGGAACATTCAGTACTTC. It specifies CATSREIRSVRGSWNIQYF.

The J gene is TRBJ1-6, the V gene TRBV7-2; TRBD1 might be the D (6 bases). The CDR3 consists of 15 residues. Germline V gives CDR1 SGHTA, CDR2 FQGNSA. V dropped 4 bases and J dropped 7 bases, with 14 bases sitting between them. The chain's CDR3 is CASSSGTPKNSPLHF. The CDR3 DNA sequence: TGTGCCAGCAGCTCCGGGACACCCAAAAATTCACCCCTCCACTTT.

The chain uses TRBV12-3 or TRBV12-4 and TRBJ1-1, with a possible D match to TRBD1 (5 bases). Trimming stripped 2 bases from V and 4 bases from J, with 8 bases between. The CDR3 consists of 13 residues. CDR3: CASSLWGGTEAFF. The CDR3 DNA is TGTGCCAGCAGTTTATGGGGGGGCACTGAAGCTTTCTTT.

The rearrangement links TRBV6-2 or TRBV6-3 to TRBJ2-1; D ambiguous. Trimming removed 0 bases from V and 7 bases from J, with 4 bases in between. CDR1 and CDR2 from the germline V gene are MNHEY and SVGEGT. The CDR3 has 12 amino acids. CDR3 coding DNA: TGTGCCAGCAGTTACTCCGGGAATGAGCAGTTCTTC. Protein: CASSYSGNEQFF.

V and J are TRBV6-1 and TRBJ1-1, with a weak D call TRBD1 (5 bases). Germline V gene lookup returns CDR1 MNHNS and CDR2 SASEGT. V was clipped by 3 bases and J by 5 bases, with 19 bases between them. The CDR3 extends over 16 amino acids. DNA for the CDR3: TGTGCCAGCAGTGAGGCGGGACGGGGACGGGGGACTGAAGCTTTCTTT. Its protein is CASSEAGRGRGTEAFF.

The chain has TRBV12-3 or TRBV12-4 and TRBJ1-1; D is unresolved. This CDR3 has 13 residues. The V and J ends lost 5 bases and 0 bases respectively, with 7 bases between them. The CDR3 is CASSQTVNTEAFF. CDR3 bases: TGTGCCAGCAGTCAGACGGTGAACACTGAAGCTTTCTTT.